The TCR beta chain described here comes from a study of tumor-infiltrating lymphocytes in glioblastoma multiforme. A remark on this clonotype: Its cognate antigen is unknown. Mismatch with germline at one junction end may stem from a read error.

Study-level results: No surface-marker sorting into functional T cell subtypes was done. Detected clone frequencies may not reflect cell counts, being RNA-based.

CDR1 is SGHDT, CDR2 YYEEEE, per germline. The CDR3 runs 13 residues. Three nested ARM-PCR rounds with V-beta and C-beta primers built TCRB libraries. From the multiplex PCR reads, TCRdb called clonotypes with MiXCR, one entry per CDR3 protein. The sample yields approximately 12,000 distinct CDR3 sequences, 66% seen once. Sequencing used brain tumor tissue. This receptor was identified in a male donor with glioblastoma. The V call is TRBV5-6, the J call TRBJ2-5, with D hard to call. DNA of the CDR3: TGTGCCAGCAGCTTGGAGGAAGGAGAGACCCAATACTTC. Protein sequence: CASSLEEGETQYF. Based on the CDR3 plus reference TRBV5-6 and TRBJ2-5, the full variable domain is DAGVTQSPTHLIKTRGQQVTLRCSPKSGHDTVSWYQQALGQGPQFIFQYYEEEERQRGNFPDRFSGHQFPNYSSELNVNALLLGDSALYLCASSLEEGETQYFGPGTRLLVL.